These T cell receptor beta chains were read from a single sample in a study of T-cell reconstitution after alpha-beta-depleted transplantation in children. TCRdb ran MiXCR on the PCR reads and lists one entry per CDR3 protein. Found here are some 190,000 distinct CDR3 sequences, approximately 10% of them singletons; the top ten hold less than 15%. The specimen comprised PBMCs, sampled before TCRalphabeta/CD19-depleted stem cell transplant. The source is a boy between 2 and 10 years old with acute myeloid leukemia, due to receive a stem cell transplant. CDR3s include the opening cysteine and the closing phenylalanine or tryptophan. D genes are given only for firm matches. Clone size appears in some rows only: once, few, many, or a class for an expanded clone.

cdr3_aa: CASSSGQVNSPLHF
cdr3_nt: TGTGCCAGCAGTAGCGGACAGGTGAATTCACCCCTCCACTTT
v_call: TRBV7-3
j_call: TRBJ1-6
clone_size: many
d_call: TRBD1

cdr3_aa: CASSFRRQANTGELFF
cdr3_nt: TGTGCCAGCAGCTTTAGAAGACAAGCGAACACCGGGGAGCTGTTTTTT
v_call: TRBV7-8
j_call: TRBJ2-2
clone_size: many
d_call: .

cdr3_aa: CASSLRDRGDSPLHF
cdr3_nt: TGTGCCAGCAGCTTACGGGACAGGGGTGATTCACCCCTCCACTTT
v_call: TRBV3-1
j_call: TRBJ1-6
clone_size: many
d_call: TRBD1

cdr3_aa: CSARKGTSEAFF
cdr3_nt: TGCAGTGCTAGAAAGGGTACCTCTGAAGCTTTCTTT
v_call: TRBV20-1
j_call: TRBJ1-1
clone_size: many
d_call: .

cdr3_aa: CASSVTNNSPLHF
cdr3_nt: TGTGCCAGCAGTGTTACTAACAATTCACCCCTCCACTTT
v_call: TRBV6-4
j_call: TRBJ1-6
clone_size: many
d_call: .

cdr3_aa: CASSLFGDLGSYEQYF
cdr3_nt: TGTGCCAGCAGTTTATTCGGGGACTTAGGCTCCTACGAGCAGTACTTC
v_call: TRBV28
j_call: TRBJ2-7
clone_size: many
d_call: .

cdr3_aa: CASTGGGGAYSNQPQHF
cdr3_nt: TGTGCCAGTACCGGAGGTGGGGGGGCGTATAGCAATCAGCCCCAGCATTTT
v_call: TRBV19
j_call: TRBJ1-5
clone_size: .
d_call: .

cdr3_aa: CASTSRGSGGSYNEQFF
cdr3_nt: TGTGCCAGCACCTCCCGAGGTAGCGGGGGCTCCTACAATGAGCAGTTCTTC
v_call: TRBV6-1
j_call: TRBJ2-1
clone_size: many
d_call: TRBD2

cdr3_aa: CSASLGASTDTQYF
cdr3_nt: TGCAGTGCTAGTCTGGGGGCCAGCACAGATACGCAGTATTTT
v_call: TRBV20-1
j_call: TRBJ2-3
clone_size: many
d_call: .

cdr3_aa: CASSQETTDTQYF
cdr3_nt: TGTGCCAGCAGCCAAGAGACTACAGATACGCAGTATTTT
v_call: TRBV14
j_call: TRBJ2-3
clone_size: few
d_call: .

cdr3_aa: CASSYSNPSTDTQYF
cdr3_nt: TGTGCCAGCAGTTACTCGAATCCTAGCACAGATACGCAGTATTTT
v_call: TRBV6-5
j_call: TRBJ2-3
clone_size: many
d_call: .

cdr3_aa: CSAPNSGLAGAGQFF
cdr3_nt: TGCAGTGCTCCTAACTCGGGACTAGCGGGAGCTGGGCAGTTCTTC
v_call: TRBV20-1
j_call: TRBJ2-1
clone_size: many
d_call: TRBD2

cdr3_aa: CSARDNYGQPQHF
cdr3_nt: TGCAGTGCTAGAGATAATTACGGACAGCCCCAGCATTTT
v_call: TRBV20-1
j_call: TRBJ1-5
clone_size: many
d_call: .

cdr3_aa: CASSPHGGQETQYF
cdr3_nt: TGTGCCAGCAGTCCCCACGGAGGGCAAGAGACCCAGTACTTC
v_call: TRBV28
j_call: TRBJ2-5
clone_size: many
d_call: .

cdr3_aa: CSLDRGLTETQYF
cdr3_nt: TGCAGCTTAGACAGGGGGCTGACAGAGACCCAGTACTTC
v_call: TRBV29-1
j_call: TRBJ2-5
clone_size: many
d_call: TRBD1

cdr3_aa: CASSLTSGTSYNEQFF
cdr3_nt: TGTGCCAGCAGCCTGACTAGCGGGACTTCCTACAATGAGCAGTTCTTC
v_call: TRBV27
j_call: TRBJ2-1
clone_size: many
d_call: TRBD2

cdr3_aa: CATSDPLRVYRECRETQYF
cdr3_nt: TGTGCCACCAGTGATCCCCTTCGGGTGTACAGGGAGTGTCGGGAGACCCAGTACTTC
v_call: TRBV24-1
j_call: TRBJ2-5
clone_size: many
d_call: .

cdr3_aa: CASSQDWDSTTQYF
cdr3_nt: TGTGCCAGCAGCCAAGATTGGGACTCAACCACGCAGTATTTT
v_call: TRBV3-1
j_call: TRBJ2-3
clone_size: many
d_call: .

cdr3_aa: CASSKYALYEQYF
cdr3_nt: TGTGCCAGTAGCAAATACGCTCTCTACGAGCAGTACTTC
v_call: TRBV19
j_call: TRBJ2-7
clone_size: many
d_call: .

cdr3_aa: CASSLAGAGINEQYF
cdr3_nt: TGTGCCAGCAGCTTGGCCGGAGCGGGAATCAACGAGCAGTACTTC
v_call: TRBV5-4
j_call: TRBJ2-7
clone_size: many
d_call: TRBD2

cdr3_aa: CASRDAGDDEQFF
cdr3_nt: TGTGCCAGCAGAGACGCCGGGGACGATGAGCAGTTCTTC
v_call: TRBV6-1
j_call: TRBJ2-1
clone_size: many
d_call: .

cdr3_aa: CASSLAAAQETQYF
cdr3_nt: TGTGCCAGCAGCTTAGCGGCAGCCCAAGAGACCCAGTACTTC
v_call: TRBV7-2
j_call: TRBJ2-5
clone_size: many
d_call: .

cdr3_aa: CATSRESSGGETQYF
cdr3_nt: TGTGCCACCAGCAGAGAAAGTTCCGGAGGCGAGACCCAGTACTTC
v_call: TRBV15
j_call: TRBJ2-5
clone_size: many
d_call: .

cdr3_aa: CASSQDPGTSGNPRGSNEQFF
cdr3_nt: TGTGCCAGCAGCCAAGATCCCGGGACTAGCGGTAACCCCAGGGGCTCTAATGAGCAGTTCTTC
v_call: TRBV3-1
j_call: TRBJ2-1
clone_size: many
d_call: TRBD2

cdr3_aa: CSAKPTGVTYEQYF
cdr3_nt: TGCAGTGCTAAACCTACCGGGGTAACCTACGAGCAGTACTTC
v_call: TRBV20-1
j_call: TRBJ2-7
clone_size: many
d_call: .

cdr3_aa: CASSPGRNQPQHF
cdr3_nt: TGTGCCAGCAGCCCGGGACGCAATCAGCCCCAGCATTTT
v_call: TRBV11-2
j_call: TRBJ1-5
clone_size: many
d_call: .

cdr3_aa: CASSDGRETDTQYF
cdr3_nt: TGTGCCAGCAGTGATGGGCGGGAGACAGATACGCAGTATTTT
v_call: TRBV6-4
j_call: TRBJ2-3
clone_size: many
d_call: TRBD2

cdr3_aa: CASSIRQGPTDTQYF
cdr3_nt: TGTGCCAGTAGTATAAGGCAGGGCCCCACAGATACGCAGTATTTT
v_call: TRBV19
j_call: TRBJ2-3
clone_size: .
d_call: .

cdr3_aa: CSPPWRNMNTEAFF
cdr3_nt: TGCAGTCCCCCCTGGCGGAATATGAACACTGAAGCTTTCTTT
v_call: TRBV20-1
j_call: TRBJ1-1
clone_size: many
d_call: .

cdr3_aa: CSASVSWGLAGIYNEQFF
cdr3_nt: TGCAGTGCTAGTGTTTCTTGGGGGCTAGCGGGTATCTACAATGAGCAGTTCTTC
v_call: TRBV20-1
j_call: TRBJ2-1
clone_size: many
d_call: TRBD2

cdr3_aa: CASSPRLAGQTDTQYF
cdr3_nt: TGTGCCAGCAGCCCGAGACTAGCGGGGCAGACAGATACGCAGTATTTT
v_call: TRBV14
j_call: TRBJ2-3
clone_size: many
d_call: TRBD2

cdr3_aa: CSARVSGYGYTF
cdr3_nt: TGCAGTGCTCGGGTGTCCGGCTATGGCTACACCTTC
v_call: TRBV20-1
j_call: TRBJ1-2
clone_size: many
d_call: .

cdr3_aa: CSARGGTSGRHEQYF
cdr3_nt: TGCAGTGCTAGAGGCGGGACTAGCGGGAGACACGAGCAGTACTTC
v_call: TRBV20-1
j_call: TRBJ2-7
clone_size: many
d_call: TRBD2

cdr3_aa: CASSYWREYAGELFF
cdr3_nt: TGTGCCAGCAGTTACTGGAGGGAGTACGCCGGGGAGCTGTTTTTT
v_call: TRBV6-5
j_call: TRBJ2-2
clone_size: many
d_call: .

cdr3_aa: CASSYDTGGGYTF
cdr3_nt: TGTGCCAGCAGTTACGACACCGGCGGGGGCTACACCTTC
v_call: TRBV6-2/TRBV6-3
j_call: TRBJ1-2
clone_size: .
d_call: .

cdr3_aa: CASSYHLAGGETQYF
cdr3_nt: TGTGCCAGCAGTTACCACCTAGCGGGAGGAGAGACCCAGTACTTC
v_call: TRBV6-2/TRBV6-3
j_call: TRBJ2-5
clone_size: many
d_call: TRBD2

cdr3_aa: CASSPGVWTGLNTEAFF
cdr3_nt: TGCGCCAGCAGCCCGGGTGTCTGGACAGGACTGAACACTGAAGCTTTCTTT
v_call: TRBV5-1
j_call: TRBJ1-1
clone_size: many
d_call: TRBD1

cdr3_aa: CASSIDPENEQFF
cdr3_nt: TGTGCCAGTAGTATAGATCCTGAAAATGAGCAGTTCTTC
v_call: TRBV19
j_call: TRBJ2-1
clone_size: many
d_call: .

cdr3_aa: CASSLGLAVQETQYF
cdr3_nt: TGCGCCAGCAGCTTGGGCCTAGCGGTCCAAGAGACCCAGTACTTC
v_call: TRBV5-1
j_call: TRBJ2-5
clone_size: many
d_call: TRBD2

cdr3_aa: CSAQREGSYEQYF
cdr3_nt: TGCAGTGCCCAGCGGGAGGGCTCCTACGAGCAGTACTTC
v_call: TRBV20-1
j_call: TRBJ2-7
clone_size: many
d_call: TRBD2